The rows below give T cell receptor beta chains drawn from one sample of a study of blood T cell repertoires in COVID-19. Produced via immunoSEQ multiplex PCR; TCRdb's table is partial and in-frame only. The sample includes hundreds of thousands of clones, around 85% of them seen just once. The sequencing input was PBMCs or T cells enriched from blood (not recorded which). These receptor sequences come from a man aged 40-50 years who had recovered from COVID-19. Both conserved end residues are part of each CDR3. The order of the fields is D gene, clone size, V gene, J gene, CDR3 protein, CDR3 DNA. A D gene is named only where the DNA matches it firmly. Clone size appears in some rows only: once, few, many, or a class for an expanded clone.

.	.	TRBV21-1	TRBJ2-7	CASSPHYQPRTGYEQYF	TGTGCCAGCAGCCCCCACTATCAGCCGAGAACCGGCTACGAGCAGTACTTC
.	.	TRBV2	TRBJ1-1	CASSDSDAAEAFF	TGTGCCAGCAGTGACTCAGATGCAGCTGAAGCTTTCTTT
.	.	TRBV28	TRBJ2-7	CASTLRETFYEQYF	TGTGCCAGCACCTTACGGGAGACCTTCTACGAGCAGTACTTC
.	few	TRBV6-5	TRBJ1-3	CASRAEGNTIYF	TGTGCCAGCAGGGCAGAAGGAAACACCATATATTTT
.	.	TRBV5-4	TRBJ2-7	CASSSPGLTPKQYF	TGTGCCAGCAGCTCCCCGGGACTGACTCCCAAGCAGTACTTC
.	.	TRBV30	TRBJ1-2	CAWSVPHRRNYGYTF	TGTGCCTGGAGTGTTCCCCACAGACGAAACTATGGCTACACCTTC
.	few	TRBV2	TRBJ2-7	CASSPLREQYF	TGTGCCAGCAGCCCCTTACGGGAGCAGTACTTC
TRBD1	.	TRBV28	TRBJ2-7	CASSSPDRGTEQYF	TGTGCCAGCAGTAGTCCGGACAGGGGCACGGAGCAGTACTTC
TRBD1	.	TRBV5-4	TRBJ2-5	CASSYRDRGETQYF	TGTGCCAGCAGCTACCGGGACAGGGGGGAGACCCAGTACTTC
TRBD2	.	TRBV11-3	TRBJ2-7	CASSLGGGNEQYF	TGTGCCAGCAGCTTAGGGGGAGGGAACGAGCAGTACTTC
.	.	TRBV3-1/TRBV3-2	TRBJ2-3	CASSLHYRAGTDTQYF	TGTGCCAGCAGCCTCCATTATAGGGCAGGGACAGATACGCAGTATTTT
TRBD2	.	TRBV4-1	TRBJ2-7	CASSQVELAGVYEQYF	TGCGCCAGCAGCCAAGTCGAACTAGCGGGAGTCTACGAGCAGTACTTC
TRBD1	.	TRBV30	TRBJ1-2	CAWSPQGVGYTF	TGTGCCTGGAGTCCCCAGGGGGTTGGCTACACCTTC
TRBD1	.	TRBV9	TRBJ2-3	CASSVAQGATSDTQYF	TGTGCCAGCAGCGTAGCCCAGGGGGCAACTTCAGATACGCAGTATTTT
TRBD1	.	TRBV9	TRBJ2-7	CASSAHGDRGSEQYF	TGTGCCAGCAGCGCCCACGGGGACAGGGGCTCCGAGCAGTACTTC
TRBD2	.	TRBV2	TRBJ2-1	CASSDLAGGGDEQFF	TGTGCCAGCAGTGATCTGGCGGGAGGGGGCGATGAGCAGTTCTTC
TRBD1	.	TRBV11-2	TRBJ2-1	CASCPDRASYNEQFF	TGTGCCAGCTGCCCCGACAGGGCCTCCTACAATGAGCAGTTCTTC
.	.	TRBV2	TRBJ1-1	CASSGQRAVTEAFF	TGTGCCAGCAGTGGGCAGAGGGCAGTCACTGAAGCTTTCTTT
.	.	TRBV28	TRBJ2-7	CASSLEGSNSYEQYF	TGTGCCAGCAGTTTGGAGGGATCTAACTCCTACGAGCAGTACTTC
.	.	TRBV9	TRBJ1-1	CASSVGQERPEAFF	TGTGCCAGCAGCGTAGGACAGGAACGCCCTGAAGCTTTCTTT
TRBD1	.	TRBV4-3	TRBJ1-2	CASSQTGQGAGDYGYTF	TGCGCCAGCAGCCAAACGGGACAGGGGGCAGGTGACTATGGCTACACCTTC
TRBD2	.	TRBV7-3	TRBJ2-5	CASSLVFSGSSQETQYF	TGTGCCAGCAGCTTGGTCTTTAGCGGGAGCTCCCAAGAGACCCAGTACTTC
.	few	TRBV7-2	TRBJ2-7	CASGGRGIGPYEQYF	TGTGCCAGCGGTGGTAGGGGGATTGGGCCCTACGAGCAGTACTTC
TRBD2	.	TRBV7-2	TRBJ2-2	CASSPGGSHTGELFF	TGTGCCAGCAGTCCGGGCGGGAGTCATACCGGGGAGCTGTTTTTT
.	once	TRBV5-4	TRBJ2-7	CASSLWAHPNTHADEQYF	TGTGCCAGCAGCTTGTGGGCTCACCCCAACACCCACGCCGACGAGCAGTACTTC
.	.	TRBV7-2	TRBJ2-1	CASSLAMGQHNEQFF	TGTGCCAGCAGCTTAGCTATGGGACAACACAATGAGCAGTTCTTC
TRBD1	.	TRBV7-3	TRBJ2-2	CASRLDRGLNTGELFF	TGTGCCAGCAGGTTAGACAGGGGGTTGAACACCGGGGAGCTGTTTTTT
TRBD1	.	TRBV7-9	TRBJ1-4	CASSLETGGEEKLFF	TGTGCCAGCAGCTTAGAAACAGGGGGCGAAGAAAAACTGTTTTTT
TRBD1	.	TRBV30	TRBJ2-7	CAWSVGQVSSYEQYF	TGTGCCTGGAGTGTCGGACAGGTGAGCTCCTACGAGCAGTACTTC
.	.	TRBV28	TRBJ1-1	CASRGHTEAFF	TGTGCCAGCAGGGGGCACACTGAAGCTTTCTTT
.	.	TRBV11-1	TRBJ2-7	CASSPGYAEQYF	TGTGCCAGCAGTCCCGGGTATGCCGAGCAGTACTTC
.	.	TRBV25-1	TRBJ1-3	CASSELGFSGNTIYF	TGTGCCAGCAGTGAACTAGGTTTCTCTGGAAACACCATATATTTT